Given below is one T cell receptor (beta chain) in context. Its antigen is not known. The data belong to a study of CD8+ T cells in alopecia areata. Study-wide points: Between patients, shared TCR sequences were less clear than in mice. This was possibly due in part to HLA diversity in the patient population. Scalp lesions, especially in alopecia totalis/universalis, had higher clonality than normal scalp. Among the cells sequenced in scalp samples are also the resident alphabeta T cells of normal skin.

The CDR3 is 16 residues long. The germline V gene has CDR1 SNHLY and CDR2 FYNNEI. Losses at the gene ends were 7 bases for V and 4 bases for J; bases not matched to a gene: 16. In each case, RNA was isolated and then reverse transcribed into cDNA as the sequencing template. TCRdb keeps only in-frame clones here, not all; method: immunoSEQ multiplex PCR. Of around 80,000 clones in the sample, 45% to 60% were seen once. The receptor's source is a human donor with alopecia areata. Sequencing was done on a sample of NKG2D-high CD8+ T cells sorted from blood. The chain has TRBV2 and TRBJ2-7; the match to TRBD1 covers 7 bases. CDR3 sequence: CASIDRARRSGYEQYF. The CDR3 DNA sequence: TGTGCCAGCATAGACAGGGCGCGGCGATCGGGATACGAGCAGTACTTC. Full variable domain (missing parts from reference TRBV2 and TRBJ2-7): EPEVTQTPSHQVTQMGQEVILRCVPISNHLYFYWYRQILGQKVEFLVSFYNNEISEKSEIFDDQFSVERPDGSNFTLKIRSTKLEDSAMYFCASIDRARRSGYEQYFGPGTRLTVT.